This TCR beta chain was sequenced for a study of CD8 T cells in Susac syndrome (dated 2019 in TCRdb). Describing the broader study: Whether CD8+ T cell activation and differentiation in Susac syndrome was antigen driven was tested using repertoire sequencing.

Peripheral blood CD8+ and CD4+ T cells from healthy donors, Susac syndrome patients and multiple sclerosis patients were profiled by high-throughput TCR beta sequencing. Healthy donors were included as age- and sex-matched controls. CD8+ TEMRA cells were enriched by FACS, while bulk CD8+ and CD4+ T cells were purified by magnetic negative isolation. Blood was collected in EDTA tubes and processed within 24 hours, with PBMCs isolated through density gradient centrifugation. PBMCs intended for TCR sequencing were cryopreserved in liquid nitrogen and were subsequently thawed in a 37 degrees C water bath. Purity of sorted or isolated CD4+, CD8+ and CD8+ TEMRA cells was at least 90%. General study outcomes and caveats: The study acknowledged that relatively few individuals were included in the TCR sequencing and HLA analysis.

RNA was extracted with the RNeasy kit and about 0.5 to 1 ug was reverse transcribed using random hexamers. The immunoSEQ multiplex PCR assay, covering 54 Vbeta and 13 Jbeta segments, was used to amplify TCR beta CDR3 regions. Bias from PCR amplification was corrected by using a synthetic template baseline for primer optimization and for computational correction. On the authors' methods: Reads were assigned to V, D and J genes according to IMGT and analyzed in immunoSEQ Analyzer, with only productive sequences retained. Clonality was calculated as one minus the Shannon entropy normalized by log2 of the number of productive unique sequences. Public and private clones were assessed among the 100 most prevalent clones of each patient and control. Clones were defined as Susac-specific if absent from the healthy and MS cohorts, from 1052 published viral clones and from other ImmuneACCESS disease sequences. TCRdb reworked the public reads: Q25 trimming with fastp, MiXCR clone assembly, productive beta chains retained. Entries that share a CDR3 protein sequence are merged under the most common genes and DNA. What appears here as the V and J calls and clone size reflects TCRdb's work, not the paper's. Recorded for this sample are 100,000 to 150,000 distinct CDR3 sequences; more than 90% of them occurred a single time. Over 0.07% of the sample goes to the ten largest clones.

As regards this clonotype: This receptor's antigen is unknown. The sample holds no much larger clone one base away, and base qualities are not on file.

CDR1 and CDR2 are read off the germline V gene as SGHRS and YFSETQ. Clipping removes 2 bases from V and 2 bases from J, with 4 as the unmatched junction base count. The CDR3 contains 15 residues, cysteine and phenylalanine counted. Of the read, only the CDR3 DNA is kept; its 45 bases are in frame from base 1. The chain is encoded by TRBV5-1 joined to TRBJ2-1; TRBD1 fits 7 bases in the junction. This TCR was sampled from a human donor in good health. The source material was CD4+ T cells from PBMCs. The sequence in DNA is TGCGCCAGCAGCTTAAGAGGGGGCACCTACAATGAGCAGTTCTTC. Its amino acids are CASSLRGGTYNEQFF.